The 27 T cell receptor beta chains presented below share a single source sample, sequenced in a study of T cell clones after liver transplantation. Repertoires were generated with immunoSEQ multiplex PCR, while TCRdb's copy carries only in-frame clones and drops some. Of about 68,000 clones listed, around 93% are singletons. Specimen: CD4+ T cells from blood, collected approximately 25 months after liver transplant. The receptor set was obtained from a human patient who received a liver transplant. Some T cells may be provided by the graft donor.

To note about this clone: This same CDR3 is encoded by further DNA sequences in the sample. The chain has TRBV5-1 and TRBJ2-1, with 13 bases identical to TRBD2. Germline CDR1 and CDR2: SGHRS and YFSETQ. Trimming at V came to 0 bases and at J to 5 bases, leaving 2 bases not matched to a gene. CDR3 length: 16 residues. The CDR3 nucleotides are TGCGCCAGCAGCTTGGGGACTAGCGGGGGAAACAATGAGCAGTTCTTC. Translating it yields CASSLGTSGGNNEQFF.

The rearrangement uses TRBV28 and TRBJ2-7; 9 bases match TRBD2. The CDR3 is made up of 21 amino acids. The germline V gene encodes CDR1 MDHEN and CDR2 SYDVKM. The V gene end was trimmed by 5 bases and the J gene end by 2 bases; junction bases not matched to a gene: 25. The CDR3 here is CASSAGGGLTGYNRTPYEQYF. CDR3 bases: TGTGCCAGCAGTGCGGGGGGGGGTTTGACAGGTTATAACCGAACCCCCTACGAGCAGTACTTC.

In this sample, this clone turned up once. This chain connects TRBV7-9 to TRBJ1-2, with 7 positions matching TRBD1. CDR1 is SEHNR and CDR2 is FQNEAQ in the germline V gene (reference sequence). This CDR3 has 13 amino acids. Trimming at V came to 4 bases and at J to 4 bases, leaving 3 bases not matched to a gene. DNA for the CDR3: TGTGCCAGCAGCTCGACAGGGAGCTATGGCTACACCTTC. Translating gives CASSSTGSYGYTF.

This clone was recorded once. This chain joins TRBV27 and TRBJ2-1, with 9 bases lining up with TRBD1. The CDR3 has 15 amino acids. CDR1 MNHEY and CDR2 SMNVEV come from the germline V gene (reference sequence). V lost 3 bases to trimming and J lost 2 bases; unmatched junction nucleotides: 2. CDR3 loop: CASSFDRGAYNEQFF. DNA for the CDR3: TGTGCCAGCAGTTTTGACAGGGGGGCCTACAATGAGCAGTTCTTC.

This clone came up once. The chain uses TRBV11-3 and TRBJ2-5; D is ambiguous. Deletions cut 6 bases from V and 4 bases from J, with 6 bases between. The CDR3 is 11 amino acids. CDR1 is SGHNT, CDR2 YENEEA, per germline. The CDR3 reads CASRSRETQYF. As DNA, the CDR3 is TGTGCCAGCAGGTCCCGAGAGACCCAGTACTTC.

The chain uses TRBV6-6 and TRBJ2-3, with D uncertain. The CDR3 is 15 amino acids. Germline-derived CDR1 and CDR2 are MNHNY and SVGAGI (reference sequence). Trimming removed 8 bases from V and 0 bases from J, with 15 bases in between. CDR3 in amino acids: CASESEVTSTDTQYF. The CDR3 DNA reads as TGTGCCAGCGAGTCCGAAGTCACGAGCACAGATACGCAGTATTTT.

The table lists this clone with a count of one. This chain uses TRBV7-9 with TRBJ2-5; a possible D gene is TRBD1 (6 bases). V was clipped by 3 bases and J by 5 bases, with 10 bases between them. There are 13 residues in the CDR3. Germline V lookup: CDR1 SEHNR, CDR2 FQNEAQ (reference sequence). This CDR3 is CASSLDRWETQYF. The CDR3 DNA is TGTGCCAGCAGCTTGGACAGATGGGAGACCCAGTACTTC. Variable domain in full (rest from reference TRBV7-9 and TRBJ2-5): DTGVSQNPRHKITKRGQNVTFRCDPISEHNRLYWYRQTLGQGPEFLTYFQNEAQLEKSRLLSDRFSAERPKGSFSTLEIQRTEQGDSAMYLCASSLDRWETQYFGPGTRLLVL.

The gene calls are TRBV7-2 and TRBJ2-7; 13 bases fit TRBD2. V lost 1 base, J lost 2 bases, and 2 bases stayed unmatched. The CDR3 extends over 16 amino acids. Germline V lookup: CDR1 SGHTA, CDR2 FQGNSA. Here the CDR3 DNA reads TGTGCCAGCAGCTTAGAGGGGACTAGCGGGACCTACGAGCAGTACTTC. Translation: CASSLEGTSGTYEQYF.

This chain uses TRBV7-3 with TRBJ2-5; possibly TRBD1 or TRBD2 for D (5 bases each). This CDR3 comprises 14 residues. V lost 5 bases, J lost 8 bases, and 18 bases lay in between. CDR1 and CDR2 (germline): SGHTA, FQGTGA. The CDR3 spells CASSNGREGRTQYF. The CDR3 DNA reads TGTGCCAGCAGCAACGGCAGGGAAGGGAGAACCCAGTACTTC. The whole variable domain, remainder taken from reference TRBV7-3 and TRBJ2-5, is GAGVSQTPSNKVTEKGKYVELRCDPISGHTALYWYRQSLGQGPEFLIYFQGTGAADDSGLPNDRFFAVRPEGSVSTLKIQRTERGDSAVYLCASSNGREGRTQYFGPGTRLLVL.

This clone came up once. The chain uses TRBV19 and TRBJ2-7; D gene ambiguous. This CDR3 is built from 15 residues. The V and J ends lost 3 bases and 5 bases respectively, with 17 bases between them. CDR1 and CDR2 from the germline V gene are LNHDA and SQIVND (reference sequence). CDR3 residues: CASSMGSRLVDEQYF. The CDR3 DNA sequence: TGTGCCAGTAGTATGGGGTCCAGGTTAGTCGACGAGCAGTACTTC. Filled out from reference TRBV19 and TRBJ2-7, the complete variable domain reads DGGITQSPKYLFRKEGQNVTLSCEQNLNHDAMYWYRQDPGQGLRLIYYSQIVNDFQKGDIAEGYSVSREKKESFPLTVTSAQKNPTAFYLCASSMGSRLVDEQYFGPGTRLTVT.

The chain links TRBV19 to TRBJ1-4; D perhaps matches TRBD1 (5 bases). Germline V CDR1 and CDR2: LNHDA, SQIVND (reference sequence). The CDR3 sequence is 13 residues long. Trimming stripped 2 bases from V and 10 bases from J, with 11 bases between. The DNA of the CDR3 is TGTGCCAGTAGTATACGGGACGGTGTAAAACTGTTTTTT. Protein sequence: CASSIRDGVKLFF.

The chain carries TRBV5-1 and TRBJ2-1, with D unresolved. V lost 2 bases to trimming and J lost 0 bases, with 12 bases between them. The CDR3 loop spans 16 amino acids. Germline CDR1 SGHRS, CDR2 YFSETQ. This CDR3 is CASSFMGASSYNEQFF. DNA for the CDR3: TGCGCCAGCAGCTTCATGGGCGCGAGCTCCTACAATGAGCAGTTCTTC. The whole variable domain, filled in from reference TRBV5-1 and TRBJ2-1, reads KAGVTQTPRYLIKTRGQQVTLSCSPISGHRSVSWYQQTPGQGLQFLFEYFSETQRNKGNFPGRFSGRQFSNSRSEMNVSTLELGDSALYLCASSFMGASSYNEQFFGPGTRLTVL.

The chain recombines TRBV19 with TRBJ2-7; TRBD2 matches at 7 bases. CDR3 length: 13 amino acids. Germline V gene lookup returns CDR1 LNHDA and CDR2 SQIVND (reference sequence). The V segment lost 7 bases and the J segment 7 bases; nucleotides outside the gene matches: 10. CDR3 in amino acids: CASNPGPGGEQYF. In nucleotides, the CDR3 is TGTGCCAGTAATCCCGGGCCCGGGGGGGAGCAGTACTTC. The whole variable domain, remainder taken from reference TRBV19 and TRBJ2-7, is DGGITQSPKYLFRKEGQNVTLSCEQNLNHDAMYWYRQDPGQGLRLIYYSQIVNDFQKGDIAEGYSVSREKKESFPLTVTSAQKNPTAFYLCASNPGPGGEQYFGPGTRLTVT.

This chain joins TRBV19 and TRBJ2-5, with D possibly being TRBD1 (8 bases). Trimming cost V 10 bases and J 5 bases, with 17 bases left between them. The CDR3 length is 13 residues. In germline, CDR1 is LNHDA, CDR2 SQIVND (reference sequence). The CDR3 DNA sequence: TGTGCCACCCGCGACAGGGGAGGGGAGACCCAGTACTTC. Protein sequence: CATRDRGGETQYF.

CDR3 bases: TGTGCCAGCAGACTAAACAGGGACGAGCAGTACTTC. It is translated as CASRLNRDEQYF. This chain joins TRBV2 and TRBJ2-7, with D perhaps TRBD1 (6 bases). CDR1 SNHLY and CDR2 FYNNEI come from the germline V gene. The length of the CDR3 is 12 residues. With 6 bases removed from V and 5 bases from J, the gap between germline ends came to 11 bases.

The chain uses TRBV9 and TRBJ2-7; perhaps TRBD2 as D (5 bases). The CDR3 contains 12 residues. CDR1 and CDR2 from the germline V gene are SGDLS and YYNGEE. Trimming shortened V by 4 bases and J by 6 bases, and 11 bases separated the two germline ends. This CDR3 is CASSLNGVEQYF. CDR3 nucleotide sequence: TGTGCCAGCAGCCTCAACGGGGTCGAGCAGTACTTC.

The chain employs TRBV5-1 and TRBJ2-3; no clear D gene. CDR1 is SGHRS and CDR2 is YFSETQ in the germline V gene. V was shortened by 0 bases and J by 6 bases, with 2 bases between the two germline ends. The CDR3 totals 11 residues. CDR3 loop: CASSLGDTQYF. CDR3 bases: TGCGCCAGCAGCTTGGGGGATACGCAGTATTTT.

J is TRBJ2-2 and V is TRBV7-9, with unresolved D. In germline, CDR1 is SEHNR, CDR2 FQNEAQ (reference sequence). V shed 0 bases and J shed 5 bases, with 7 bases lying between them. This CDR3 contains 14 residues. This CDR3 reads CASSLAVQTGELFF. The CDR3 DNA reads TGTGCCAGCAGCTTAGCGGTGCAGACCGGGGAGCTGTTTTTT.

The chain links TRBV7-9 to TRBJ2-7; D not resolved. The CDR3 runs to 14 residues. The germline V gene encodes CDR1 SEHNR and CDR2 FQNEAQ (reference sequence). V was clipped by 2 bases and J by 0 bases, with 8 bases between them. The CDR3 DNA follows: TGTGCCAGCAGCTTAATAGGCAGCTCCTACGAGCAGTACTTC. Translation gives CASSLIGSSYEQYF.

The J gene is TRBJ2-3, the V gene TRBV7-9; 13 nucleotides match TRBD2. The CDR3 is 16 amino acids. V gave up 5 bases and J gave up 1 base; unmatched junction bases: 3. CDR1 is SEHNR and CDR2 is FQNEAQ in the germline V gene (reference sequence). CDR3: CASSEGLAGRTDTQYF. The CDR3, as DNA: TGTGCCAGCAGCGAGGGACTAGCGGGACGCACAGATACGCAGTATTTT.

The chain joins TRBV19 to TRBJ2-3; perhaps TRBD2 as D (6 bases). The CDR3 has 15 amino acids. Germline V CDR1 and CDR2: LNHDA, SQIVND (reference sequence). V dropped 4 bases and J dropped 0 bases, with 11 bases sitting between them. The CDR3 nucleotides read TGTGCCAGTAGTACTAGCGAAGTGAGCACAGATACGCAGTATTTT. Its protein product is CASSTSEVSTDTQYF.

This chain links TRBV6-5 with TRBJ1-4, with D maybe TRBD1 (6 bases). Germline assignment: CDR1 MNHEY and CDR2 SVGAGI. This CDR3 is built from 12 residues. V was cut by 5 bases and J by 7 bases, with 8 bases left in between. The CDR3 coding sequence is TGTGCCAGCAGTAGGGGGAGTGAAAAACTGTTTTTT. Protein: CASSRGSEKLFF.

The V and J genes are TRBV9 and TRBJ1-3; D remains unclear. Trimming took off 0 bases at V and 0 bases at J, with 7 bases between the two ends. The CDR3 spans 15 residues. CDR1 SGDLS and CDR2 YYNGEE come from the germline V gene. CDR3: CASSVASNSGNTIYF. The CDR3 nucleotides are TGTGCCAGCAGCGTAGCGAGCAACTCTGGAAACACCATATATTTT. The whole variable domain, filled in from reference TRBV9 and TRBJ1-3, reads DSGVTQTPKHLITATGQRVTLRCSPRSGDLSVYWYQQSLDQGLQFLIQYYNGEERAKGNILERFSAQQFPDLHSELNLSSLELGDSALYFCASSVASNSGNTIYFGEGSWLTVV.

This sequence joins TRBV19 and TRBJ1-3, with D uncertain. The germline gives CDR1 LNHDA, CDR2 SQIVND (reference sequence). Trimming took off 1 base at V and 4 bases at J, with 11 bases between the two ends. The CDR3 totals 15 residues. For the CDR3, the DNA is TGTGCCAGTAGTATAGCGGGGTTGTTCGGAAACACCATATATTTT. It specifies CASSIAGLFGNTIYF.

This clone was counted between two and nine times. The rearrangement uses TRBV7-6 and TRBJ2-3; the match to TRBD2 covers 8 bases. CDR1 SGHVS and CDR2 FNYEAQ come from the germline V gene. The J segment lost 5 bases and the V segment lost 0 bases, leaving 4 bases of the junction unmatched. This CDR3 region has 15 residues. The CDR3 sequence: CASSLASGDGDTQYF. The DNA of the CDR3 is TGTGCCAGCAGCTTAGCTAGCGGGGACGGAGATACGCAGTATTTT.

The chain has TRBV9 and TRBJ1-1; D gene unclear. The CDR3 length is 13 residues. Germline V CDR1 and CDR2: SGDLS, YYNGEE. V lost 0 bases and J lost 2, with 5 bases in between. The CDR3 DNA is TGTGCCAGCAGCGTAGGGACTAACACTGAAGCTTTCTTT. It specifies CASSVGTNTEAFF.

The CDR3 DNA follows: TGTGCCAGCAGCAGGAACCTAGCGGCTAATGAGCAGTTCTTC. As protein: CASSRNLAANEQFF. V usage is TRBV5-4 and J usage is TRBJ2-1; 7 nucleotides agree with TRBD2. The CDR3 is 14 amino acids. The J segment lost 7 bases and the V segment lost 4 bases, leaving 8 bases of the junction unmatched. CDR1 is SGHNT, CDR2 YYREEE, per germline (reference sequence).